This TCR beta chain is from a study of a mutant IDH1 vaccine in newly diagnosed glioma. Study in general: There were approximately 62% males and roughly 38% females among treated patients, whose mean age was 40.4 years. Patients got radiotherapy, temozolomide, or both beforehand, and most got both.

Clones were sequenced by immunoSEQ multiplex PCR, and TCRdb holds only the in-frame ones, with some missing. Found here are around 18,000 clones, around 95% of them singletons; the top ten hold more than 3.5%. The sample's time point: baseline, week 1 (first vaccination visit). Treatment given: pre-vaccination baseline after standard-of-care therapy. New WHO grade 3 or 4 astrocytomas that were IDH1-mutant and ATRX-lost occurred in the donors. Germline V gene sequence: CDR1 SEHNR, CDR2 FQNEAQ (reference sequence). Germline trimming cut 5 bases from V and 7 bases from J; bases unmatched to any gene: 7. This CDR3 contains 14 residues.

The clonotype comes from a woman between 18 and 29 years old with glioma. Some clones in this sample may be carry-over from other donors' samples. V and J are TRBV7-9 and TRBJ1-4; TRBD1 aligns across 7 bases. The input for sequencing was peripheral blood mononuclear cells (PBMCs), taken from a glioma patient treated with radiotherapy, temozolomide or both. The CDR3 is CASSPGTEFEKLFF. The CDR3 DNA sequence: TGTGCCAGCAGCCCCGGGACAGAATTTGAAAAACTGTTTTTT.